These T cell receptor beta chains were read from a single sample in a study of OX40 agonist ivuxolimab in advanced cancers. The assay was immunoSEQ multiplex PCR, and TCRdb's table has in-frame clones only and misses some. The table includes approximately 50,000 clones, 60% to 80% detected once. Specimen: CD4+ or CD8+ T cells sorted from blood, collected in a trial of the OX40 agonist ivuxolimab. The origin of the receptors is an adult with an advanced solid tumor such as melanoma, head and neck, liver or kidney cancer. The CDR3 runs from the conserved cysteine through the conserved F or W. The D gene is left open where the match is weak. Size tells how often a clone was seen (once, few, many) or the class of an expanded clone, and some rows leave it out.

v_call: TRBV5-4
j_call: TRBJ2-1
d_call: TRBD1
clone_size: NA
cdr3_aa: CASSLGQGAYNEQFF
cdr3_nt: TGTGCCAGCAGCTTGGGGCAGGGGGCTTACAATGAGCAGTTCTTC

v_call: TRBV5-6
j_call: TRBJ1-2
d_call: NA
clone_size: NA
cdr3_aa: CASRGGYGYTF
cdr3_nt: TGTGCCAGCAGGGGGGGATATGGCTACACCTTC

v_call: TRBV28
j_call: TRBJ1-2
d_call: NA
clone_size: NA
cdr3_aa: CASTSDRTRFGGGYTF
cdr3_nt: TGTGCCAGCACGTCCGACAGGACCCGTTTCGGGGGCGGCTACACCTTC

v_call: TRBV29-1
j_call: TRBJ2-1
d_call: NA
clone_size: NA
cdr3_aa: CSVDGGSRLHRTNEQFF
cdr3_nt: TGCAGCGTTGATGGGGGTTCGAGGCTTCACAGAACGAATGAGCAGTTCTTC

v_call: TRBV28
j_call: TRBJ1-5
d_call: NA
clone_size: NA
cdr3_aa: CASSRQVQGKRPQHF
cdr3_nt: TGTGCCAGCAGTAGACAAGTCCAGGGAAAGAGGCCCCAGCATTTT

v_call: TRBV6-1
j_call: TRBJ1-1
d_call: NA
clone_size: NA
cdr3_aa: CASSEAPQGNTEAFF
cdr3_nt: TGTGCCAGCAGTGAAGCCCCACAGGGGAACACTGAAGCTTTCTTT

v_call: TRBV11-2
j_call: TRBJ2-5
d_call: TRBD2
clone_size: NA
cdr3_aa: CASSKGLAGSQETQYF
cdr3_nt: TGTGCCAGCAGCAAGGGACTAGCGGGGTCCCAAGAGACCCAGTACTTC

v_call: TRBV29-1
j_call: TRBJ2-5
d_call: TRBD1
clone_size: NA
cdr3_aa: CSVLDRARRETQYF
cdr3_nt: TGCAGCGTACTCGACAGGGCTCGTCGAGAGACCCAGTACTTC

v_call: TRBV6-5
j_call: TRBJ1-1
d_call: NA
clone_size: NA
cdr3_aa: CASTWGNEAFF
cdr3_nt: TGTGCCAGCACCTGGGGGAATGAAGCTTTCTTT

v_call: TRBV5-1
j_call: TRBJ1-2
d_call: TRBD1
clone_size: NA
cdr3_aa: CASSAGTDVRGYTF
cdr3_nt: TGCGCCAGCAGCGCCGGGACAGATGTGCGTGGCTACACCTTC

v_call: TRBV7-2
j_call: TRBJ2-2
d_call: NA
clone_size: NA
cdr3_aa: CASSLHGRNTGELFF
cdr3_nt: TGTGCCAGCAGCTTACACGGGAGGAACACCGGGGAGCTGTTTTTT

v_call: TRBV6-1
j_call: TRBJ1-2
d_call: TRBD1
clone_size: NA
cdr3_aa: CASAGQGLRSYGYTF
cdr3_nt: TGTGCCAGCGCCGGACAGGGCCTGCGATCCTATGGCTACACCTTC

v_call: TRBV9
j_call: TRBJ2-1
d_call: NA
clone_size: NA
cdr3_aa: CASSATPGTEQFF
cdr3_nt: TGTGCCAGCAGCGCCACGCCAGGGACTGAGCAGTTCTTC

v_call: TRBV10-1
j_call: TRBJ2-1
d_call: TRBD2
clone_size: NA
cdr3_aa: CASSFGLETNEQFF
cdr3_nt: TGCGCCAGCAGCTTCGGACTAGAGACCAATGAGCAGTTCTTC

v_call: TRBV27
j_call: TRBJ2-1
d_call: NA
clone_size: NA
cdr3_aa: CASSGPGVFYNEQFF
cdr3_nt: TGTGCCAGCAGTGGTCCGGGAGTATTTTACAATGAGCAGTTCTTC

v_call: TRBV27
j_call: TRBJ2-7
d_call: NA
clone_size: NA
cdr3_aa: CASSLPQGHYTEQYF
cdr3_nt: TGTGCCAGCAGTCTCCCCCAGGGCCACTACACGGAGCAGTACTTC

v_call: TRBV5-4
j_call: TRBJ2-5
d_call: NA
clone_size: NA
cdr3_aa: CASSLGRGKETQYF
cdr3_nt: TGTGCCAGCAGCTTGGGCCGGGGAAAAGAGACCCAGTACTTC

v_call: TRBV7-2
j_call: TRBJ1-5
d_call: NA
clone_size: NA
cdr3_aa: CASSSYSNQPQHF
cdr3_nt: TGTGCCAGCAGCTCTTATAGCAATCAGCCCCAGCATTTT

v_call: TRBV2
j_call: TRBJ2-3
d_call: TRBD1
clone_size: NA
cdr3_aa: CASSPDRGWDTQYF
cdr3_nt: TGTGCCAGCAGTCCCGACAGGGGTTGGGATACGCAGTATTTT

v_call: TRBV6-1
j_call: TRBJ1-2
d_call: NA
clone_size: NA
cdr3_aa: CASKAGLSVYGYTF
cdr3_nt: TGTGCCAGCAAGGCAGGGTTGTCGGTCTATGGCTACACCTTC

v_call: TRBV30
j_call: TRBJ1-5
d_call: TRBD1
clone_size: NA
cdr3_aa: CAWSRDSHSNQPQHF
cdr3_nt: TGTGCCTGGAGTAGGGACAGTCATAGCAATCAGCCCCAGCATTTT

v_call: TRBV6-5
j_call: TRBJ1-1
d_call: NA
clone_size: NA
cdr3_aa: CASRRGEAFF
cdr3_nt: TGTGCCAGCAGGCGGGGGGAAGCTTTCTTT

v_call: TRBV19
j_call: TRBJ1-1
d_call: NA
clone_size: NA
cdr3_aa: CASSMLRGAEAFF
cdr3_nt: TGTGCCAGTAGTATGTTGCGGGGCGCTGAAGCTTTCTTT

v_call: TRBV6-5
j_call: TRBJ2-1
d_call: NA
clone_size: once
cdr3_aa: CASSLKGRRFF
cdr3_nt: TGTGCCAGCAGTTTGAAGGGACGTCGGTTCTTC

v_call: TRBV2
j_call: TRBJ2-6
d_call: NA
clone_size: few
cdr3_aa: CASRDELGGSGANVLTF
cdr3_nt: TGTGCCAGCAGGGATGAATTAGGGGGGTCTGGGGCCAACGTCCTGACTTTC

v_call: TRBV2
j_call: TRBJ2-5
d_call: NA
clone_size: few
cdr3_aa: CASSGTRQETQYF
cdr3_nt: TGTGCCAGCAGTGGGACCCGACAAGAGACCCAGTACTTC

v_call: TRBV7-2
j_call: TRBJ2-7
d_call: NA
clone_size: once
cdr3_aa: CASSFGVSYEQYF
cdr3_nt: TGTGCCAGCAGCTTCGGGGTTTCCTACGAGCAGTACTTC

v_call: TRBV2
j_call: TRBJ2-3
d_call: TRBD2
clone_size: NA
cdr3_aa: CASSSRALAGGRKDTQYF
cdr3_nt: TGTGCCAGCAGTAGCAGGGCACTAGCGGGGGGGCGGAAAGATACGCAGTATTTT

v_call: TRBV7-9
j_call: TRBJ2-1
d_call: NA
clone_size: NA
cdr3_aa: CASSLLGVAEQFF
cdr3_nt: TGTGCCAGCAGCTTACTAGGGGTGGCTGAGCAGTTCTTC

v_call: TRBV5-1
j_call: TRBJ1-1
d_call: NA
clone_size: NA
cdr3_aa: CASAGLSPSNTEAFF
cdr3_nt: TGCGCCAGCGCCGGGCTTTCTCCCTCGAACACTGAAGCTTTCTTT

v_call: TRBV5-1
j_call: TRBJ2-5
d_call: TRBD1
clone_size: NA
cdr3_aa: CASSLAGTEQETQYF
cdr3_nt: TGCGCCAGCAGCTTGGCCGGGACAGAGCAAGAGACCCAGTACTTC

v_call: TRBV5-1
j_call: TRBJ2-1
d_call: NA
clone_size: once
cdr3_aa: CASSLFESSYNEQFF
cdr3_nt: TGCGCCAGCAGCTTGTTCGAGAGCTCCTACAATGAGCAGTTCTTC

v_call: TRBV21-1
j_call: TRBJ1-6
d_call: NA
clone_size: NA
cdr3_aa: CASSNNTHSPLHF
cdr3_nt: TGTGCCAGCAGCAATAACACCCATTCACCCCTCCACTTT

v_call: TRBV9
j_call: TRBJ1-2
d_call: NA
clone_size: NA
cdr3_aa: CASSVVLGSDGYTF
cdr3_nt: TGTGCCAGCAGCGTAGTCCTGGGGAGCGATGGCTACACCTTC

v_call: TRBV2
j_call: TRBJ1-5
d_call: TRBD1
clone_size: NA
cdr3_aa: CASSEDIRAGQGFWQPQHF
cdr3_nt: TGTGCCAGCAGTGAAGACATTCGTGCAGGACAGGGGTTTTGGCAGCCCCAGCATTTT

v_call: TRBV28
j_call: TRBJ1-1
d_call: NA
clone_size: NA
cdr3_aa: CASSFFRGRGGEAFF
cdr3_nt: TGTGCCAGCAGTTTCTTTCGGGGCAGGGGAGGTGAAGCTTTCTTT

v_call: TRBV1
j_call: TRBJ2-7
d_call: NA
clone_size: NA
cdr3_aa: CTSSQLGPSGRTYEQYF
cdr3_nt: TGCACCAGCAGCCAACTCGGACCGAGTGGGAGGACCTACGAGCAGTACTTC

v_call: TRBV7-2
j_call: TRBJ2-3
d_call: TRBD2
clone_size: NA
cdr3_aa: CASSSAGARGDTQYF
cdr3_nt: TGTGCCAGCAGCTCAGCGGGGGCCCGGGGGGATACGCAGTATTTT

v_call: TRBV11-3
j_call: TRBJ2-7
d_call: NA
clone_size: NA
cdr3_aa: CASSSGGDFNEQYF
cdr3_nt: TGTGCCAGCAGCTCGGGTGGGGATTTTAACGAGCAGTACTTC

v_call: TRBV5-8
j_call: TRBJ2-5
d_call: TRBD1
clone_size: NA
cdr3_aa: CASRETGGKETQYF
cdr3_nt: TGTGCCAGCAGGGAGACAGGGGGCAAGGAGACCCAGTACTTC

v_call: TRBV21-1
j_call: TRBJ1-5
d_call: NA
clone_size: NA
cdr3_aa: CASSAQRQGPSNQPQHF
cdr3_nt: TGTGCCAGCAGCGCGCAGAGACAGGGGCCTAGCAATCAGCCCCAGCATTTT

v_call: TRBV5-1
j_call: TRBJ1-6
d_call: TRBD1
clone_size: NA
cdr3_aa: CASSLGTGSRSSPLHF
cdr3_nt: TGCGCCAGCAGCTTGGGGACAGGGTCTCGTAGTTCACCCCTCCACTTT

v_call: TRBV28
j_call: TRBJ1-1
d_call: NA
clone_size: NA
cdr3_aa: CASSWTGRSEAFF
cdr3_nt: TGTGCCAGCAGTTGGACGGGGAGATCTGAAGCTTTCTTT

v_call: TRBV7-2
j_call: TRBJ2-5
d_call: TRBD2
clone_size: NA
cdr3_aa: CASSLASREGETQYF
cdr3_nt: TGTGCCAGCAGCTTAGCGAGCAGGGAGGGAGAGACCCAGTACTTC

v_call: TRBV19
j_call: TRBJ2-3
d_call: TRBD2
clone_size: few
cdr3_aa: CASSAGLAGADTQYF
cdr3_nt: TGTGCCAGTAGCGCGGGACTAGCGGGAGCAGATACGCAGTATTTT

v_call: TRBV5-5
j_call: TRBJ2-5
d_call: NA
clone_size: NA
cdr3_aa: CASSLRADQETQYF
cdr3_nt: TGTGCCAGCAGCTTGAGGGCAGACCAAGAGACCCAGTACTTC

v_call: TRBV19
j_call: TRBJ2-4
d_call: TRBD1
clone_size: NA
cdr3_aa: CASSTSGQGNIQYF
cdr3_nt: TGTGCCAGTAGTACGTCGGGACAGGGAAACATTCAGTACTTC

v_call: TRBV5-1
j_call: TRBJ2-4
d_call: TRBD2
clone_size: NA
cdr3_aa: CASSLGPGGLDKNIQYF
cdr3_nt: TGCGCCAGCAGCTTGGGCCCGGGAGGTCTTGACAAAAACATTCAGTACTTC

v_call: TRBV12-5
j_call: TRBJ2-7
d_call: NA
clone_size: NA
cdr3_aa: CASGLSYPEQYF
cdr3_nt: TGTGCTAGTGGTCTTTCGTACCCCGAGCAGTACTTC

v_call: TRBV19
j_call: TRBJ1-5
d_call: NA
clone_size: NA
cdr3_aa: CASISAGVRNQPQHF
cdr3_nt: TGTGCCAGTATATCAGCAGGGGTGAGGAATCAGCCCCAGCATTTT

v_call: TRBV5-4
j_call: TRBJ1-2
d_call: NA
clone_size: NA
cdr3_aa: CASSLGQRDNYGYTF
cdr3_nt: TGTGCCAGCAGCTTGGGGCAGAGGGATAACTATGGCTACACCTTC